Reported below is one T cell receptor (beta chain). Its target is unknown. This sample stems from a study of cytomegalovirus exposure and HLA in healthy donors. Researchers ran the PCR with 60 Vbeta and 13 Jbeta primers. TCRdb keeps only in-frame clones here, not all; method: immunoSEQ multiplex PCR. The sample has 100,000 to 150,000 clones; around 70% are singletons. This CDR3 region has 15 residues. Per germline, CDR1 LGHNA and CDR2 YNFKEQ. The ends were cut back, 1 base at V and 8 bases at J, with 12 bases in the middle. The study's findings and limits: Cytomegalovirus status was reportedly diagnosed by the classifier with high specificity and sensitivity. Likely technical artifact: a cluster of highly shared sequence variants. As a later analysis showed, a missense DCLRE1C variant was linked to trimming of TCR beta V- and J-genes.

The sequence came from a man aged 35-49 years in good health and CMV-seropositive. The V and J genes are TRBV4-2 and TRBJ1-6, with D possibly TRBD1 on 5 matching bases. The source material was PBMCs. DNA of the CDR3: TGTGCCAGCAGCCAAGGGGTAGGGGTTGATTCACCCCTCCACTTT. It translates to CASSQGVGVDSPLHF.